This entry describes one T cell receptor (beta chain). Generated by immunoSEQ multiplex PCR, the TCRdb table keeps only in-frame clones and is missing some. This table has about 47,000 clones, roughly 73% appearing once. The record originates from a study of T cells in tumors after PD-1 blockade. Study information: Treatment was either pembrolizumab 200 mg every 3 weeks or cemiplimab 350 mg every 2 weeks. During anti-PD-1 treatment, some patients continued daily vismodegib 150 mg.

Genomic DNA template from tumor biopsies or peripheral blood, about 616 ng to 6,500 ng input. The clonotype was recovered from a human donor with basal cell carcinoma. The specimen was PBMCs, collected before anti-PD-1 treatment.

The CDR3: CASSAHRDRGPQPQHF. DNA of the CDR3: TGTGCCAGCAGCGCACACCGGGACAGGGGGCCACAGCCCCAGCATTTT. V usage is TRBV7-9 and J usage is TRBJ1-5; 12 nucleotides agree with TRBD1. In germline, CDR1 is SEHNR, CDR2 FQNEAQ (reference sequence). The CDR3 spans 16 residues. Losses at the gene ends were 5 bases for V and 7 bases for J; bases not matched to a gene: 9.